The clone carrying this T cell receptor beta chain came up many times. No antigen is known for it. The CDR3 end lies 3 residues beyond the end of the read and is filled in from the germline J gene. This sample is part of a study of T cell clonality in common variable immunodeficiency. Data came from immunoSEQ multiplex PCR; TCRdb stores just in-frame clones and leaves some out. Recorded here are 35,000 to 50,000 clones, none singletons. Study outcomes and limitations: CVID subjects shared fewer TCRbeta clones than healthy controls did. CVID subjects showed higher TCRbeta clonality than healthy controls.

The germline V gene has CDR1 DFQATT and CDR2 SNEGSKA (reference sequence). The V end lost 3 bases, the J end lost 5 bases, and 16 bases lay between the germline ends. The CDR3 length is 14 residues. The rearrangement uses TRBV20-1 and TRBJ1-1, with D unresolved. The source material was peripheral blood mononuclear cells. The receptor was isolated from a person aged 18-70 years in good health. The sequenced CDR3 bases are TGCAGTGCTAGGGGCTGGGCTTCGAGTACTGAA. As protein: CSARGWASSTE. The full CDR3 protein reads CSARGWASSTEAFF.